A single sample gave rise to the 21 T cell receptor beta chains below, sequenced in a study of cytomegalovirus exposure and HLA in healthy donors. Primers for the PCR totalled 60 Vbeta and 13 Jbeta. Data came from immunoSEQ multiplex PCR; TCRdb stores just in-frame clones and leaves some out. The sample holds 100,000 to 150,000 clones, 81% seen once. The sequenced sample consisted of PBMCs. These receptors originate from a man aged 18 to 30 in good health and CMV-seronegative.

This clone was recorded once. The V call is TRBV5-1, the J call TRBJ1-1; D uncertain. CDR3 length: 14 amino acids. With 1 base removed from V and 2 bases from J, the gap between germline ends came to 9 bases. Germline CDR1 and CDR2: SGHRS and YFSETQ. CDR3 amino acids: CASSLLAGNTEAFF. The CDR3 nucleotides are TGCGCCAGCAGCTTGTTGGCGGGCAACACTGAAGCTTTCTTT.

The table lists this clone with a count of one. The chain links TRBV6-5 to TRBJ1-5; 9 bases are shared with TRBD1. CDR1 is MNHEY and CDR2 is SVGAGI in the germline V gene. The CDR3 is made up of 13 amino acids. The CDR3 DNA is TGTTCCTCCGGGACAGGGTGGCATCAGCCCCAGCATTTT. Residues: CSSGTGWHQPQHF.

This clone was recorded a few times. The CDR3 reads CASSPTGVQETQYF. In nucleotides, the CDR3 is TGTGCCAGCAGCCCTACAGGGGTTCAAGAGACCCAGTACTTC. V and J are TRBV5-5 and TRBJ2-5; 7 bases are a match to TRBD1. The V segment lost 4 bases and the J segment 2 bases; nucleotides outside the gene matches: 5. The CDR3 consists of 14 residues. Per germline, CDR1 SGHKS and CDR2 YYEKEE (reference sequence).

The V call is TRBV11-3, the J call TRBJ1-1; D unclear. V dropped 5 bases and J dropped 1 base, with 8 bases sitting between them. The CDR3 contains 13 residues. Germline CDR1 is SGHNT and CDR2 is YENEEA. CDR3 loop: CASSDEGNTEAFF. The CDR3 DNA sequence: TGTGCCAGCAGCGACGAGGGGAACACTGAAGCTTTCTTT. Supplemented by reference TRBV11-3 and TRBJ1-1, the full variable domain reads EAGVVQSPRYKIIEKKQPVAFWCNPISGHNTLYWYLQNLGQGPELLIRYENEEAVDDSQLPKDRFSAERLKGVDSTLKIQPAELGDSAVYLCASSDEGNTEAFFGQGTRLTVV.

This clone was picked up one time. V and J are TRBV19 and TRBJ1-1; D not resolved. Germline V gene data show CDR1 as LNHDA and CDR2 as SQIVND (reference sequence). Trimming removed 5 bases at V and 5 bases at J, with 27 bases between. CDR3 length equals 18 residues. CDR3 sequence: CASSHSIGRSGLRTEAFF. CDR3 nucleotide sequence: TGTGCCAGTAGTCACAGCATAGGGAGATCTGGGCTGAGGACTGAAGCTTTCTTT.

This clone came up once. This chain uses TRBV19 with TRBJ1-6, with D hard to call. The V end was cut by 1 base, the J end by 8 bases, with 12 bases between. Per the germline V gene, CDR1 is LNHDA and CDR2 is SQIVND (reference sequence). The CDR3 is 15 amino acids. The CDR3 protein is CASSIVAGWDSPLHF. In DNA form, the CDR3 reads TGTGCCAGTAGTATAGTTGCGGGATGGGATTCACCCCTCCACTTT. The full variable domain, in which reference TRBV19 and TRBJ1-6 provide the parts outside the CDR3, is DGGITQSPKYLFRKEGQNVTLSCEQNLNHDAMYWYRQDPGQGLRLIYYSQIVNDFQKGDIAEGYSVSREKKESFPLTVTSAQKNPTAFYLCASSIVAGWDSPLHFGNGTRLTVT.

The sample holds a few counts of this clone. The J gene is TRBJ2-7, the V gene TRBV28, with D possibly matching TRBD1 (6 bases). The V and J ends lost 6 bases and 5 bases respectively, with 17 bases between them. CDR1 is MDHEN and CDR2 is SYDVKM in the germline V gene. The CDR3 is made up of 14 amino acids. CDR3 loop: CASSTGFTYNEQYF. CDR3 in DNA: TGTGCCAGCAGCACAGGGTTCACATACAACGAGCAGTACTTC.

The J gene is TRBJ2-7, the V gene TRBV6-1, with 12 bases aligning to TRBD1. The CDR3 length is 15 residues. Losses at the gene ends were 5 bases for V and 7 bases for J; bases not matched to a gene: 9. Germline V gene lookup returns CDR1 MNHNS and CDR2 SASEGT. CDR3 sequence (DNA): TGTGCCAGCAGTACCCGGGACAGGGGGCTGAGGGAGCAGTACTTC. Its translation: CASSTRDRGLREQYF.

The genes are TRBV4-3 and TRBJ1-3; no clear D. The V and J ends lost 1 base and 2 bases respectively, with 9 bases between them. This CDR3 has 15 amino acids. CDR1 LGHNA and CDR2 YSLEER come from the germline V gene. CDR3 amino acids: CASSQVATPGNTIYF. CDR3 DNA: TGCGCCAGCAGCCAAGTAGCGACTCCTGGAAACACCATATATTTT.

The chain links TRBV15 to TRBJ1-5, with D possibly being TRBD1 (5 bases). Germline V gives CDR1 LNHNV, CDR2 YYDKDF (reference sequence). The CDR3 covers 18 residues. Between the trimmed V and J ends, which lost 0 bases and 3 bases, there was a span of 18 bases. The CDR3 nucleotides are TGTGCCACCAGCAGAGATCGAATGACGGACACGCACAATCAGCCCCAGCATTTT. This gives the protein CATSRDRMTDTHNQPQHF.

The CDR3 region has the DNA TGTGCCAGTAGTAGACAGGCGGTCGTGAACGAGCAGTACTTC. Translating it yields CASSRQAVVNEQYF. V and J are TRBV19 and TRBJ2-7; D is possibly TRBD1 (6 bases). The CDR3 has 14 amino acids. Trimming removed 4 bases at V and 5 bases at J, with 15 bases between. The germline V gene encodes CDR1 LNHDA and CDR2 SQIVND (reference sequence).

CDR3 bases: TGTGCCAGCAGTTCTCCACGGGACAGGCTATCTTTAGGCTATGGCTACACCTTC. Translating gives CASSSPRDRLSLGYGYTF. The V gene is TRBV28, the J gene TRBJ1-2; TRBD1 aligns across 8 bases. With 4 bases clipped from V and 4 bases from J, the junction kept 17 bases outside the gene matches. The CDR3 loop spans 18 amino acids. CDR1 is MDHEN and CDR2 is SYDVKM in the germline V gene.

V and J are TRBV29-1 and TRBJ2-7; D ambiguous. CDR1 and CDR2 (germline): SQVTM, ANQGSEA. V gave up 5 bases and J gave up 4 bases, with 9 bases separating them. CDR3 length: 11 amino acids. CDR3: CSVWAEYEQYF. DNA for the CDR3: TGCAGCGTTTGGGCCGAATACGAGCAGTACTTC.

The CDR3 sequence: CARLPGRQPQHF. CDR3 sequence (DNA): TGTGCCCGCCTTCCTGGGAGACAGCCCCAGCATTTT. The chain combines TRBV7-2 with TRBJ1-5; no firm D call. The CDR3 runs to 12 residues. The V and J ends lost 11 bases and 7 bases respectively, with 15 bases between them. Germline V lookup: CDR1 SGHTA, CDR2 FQGNSA.

This clone was seen more than once but under ten times. The rearrangement uses TRBV19 and TRBJ2-7; tentative D call: TRBD2 (5 bases). Germline CDR1 and CDR2: LNHDA and SQIVND (reference sequence). The V and J ends lost 2 bases and 0 bases respectively, with 11 bases between them. There are 15 residues in the CDR3. The CDR3 DNA follows: TGTGCCAGTAGTATAACCCGGGGTAGCTCCTACGAGCAGTACTTC. The encoded protein is CASSITRGSSYEQYF.

This rearrangement joins TRBV28 to TRBJ2-7, with 7 bases lining up with TRBD1. Per germline, CDR1 MDHEN and CDR2 SYDVKM. V shed 6 bases and J 0 bases; nucleotides not matched to a gene: 11. This CDR3 region has 16 residues. Here the CDR3 DNA reads TGTGCCAGCAGGCCCACAGGGGACCTGAGCTCCTACGAGCAGTACTTC. Its translation is CASRPTGDLSSYEQYF.

V usage is TRBV4-3 and J usage is TRBJ2-6; TRBD1 matches 7 bases. V gave up 4 bases and J gave up 0 bases; unmatched junction bases: 9. Per germline, CDR1 LGHNA and CDR2 YSLEER. CDR3 size: 18 residues. This CDR3 reads CASSRRQGTSSGANVLTF. The CDR3 DNA reads TGCGCCAGCAGCCGAAGACAGGGAACCAGCTCTGGGGCCAACGTCCTGACTTTC.

The chain combines TRBV10-3 with TRBJ2-2; perhaps TRBD1 as D (6 bases). CDR1 and CDR2 (germline): ENHRY, SYGVKD. There are 13 residues in the CDR3. V was clipped by 5 bases and J by 6 bases, with 10 bases between them. DNA for the CDR3: TGTGCCATCAGTCAACAGGGTCCCGGGGAGCTGTTTTTT. Residues: CAISQQGPGELFF.

The rearrangement links TRBV7-3 to TRBJ2-3; TRBD1 matches at 9 bases. The J segment lost 6 bases and the V segment lost 3 bases, leaving 10 bases of the junction unmatched. The CDR3 extends over 16 amino acids. The germline CDR1 and CDR2 sequences are SGHTA and FQGTGA. The CDR3 loop is CASSFPRDREDDTQYF. For the CDR3, the DNA is TGTGCCAGCAGCTTCCCTCGGGACAGGGAGGACGATACGCAGTATTTT.

The chain has TRBV9 and TRBJ2-7, with TRBD1 identical over 8 bases. Germline V gene sequence: CDR1 SGDLS, CDR2 YYNGEE. After removal of 5 bases from V and 0 bases from J, the junction contained 10 bases not matched to a gene. The CDR3 loop spans 16 amino acids. The CDR3 here is CASSFRAGGFSYEQYF. CDR3 DNA: TGTGCCAGCAGTTTCCGGGCAGGGGGCTTCTCCTACGAGCAGTACTTC.

The chain couples TRBV2 to TRBJ2-3, with 12 bases identical to TRBD2. CDR1 SNHLY and CDR2 FYNNEI come from the germline V gene. This CDR3 is built from 16 residues. V shed 5 bases, J shed 3 bases, and the junction held 6 bases outside the gene matches. In nucleotides, the CDR3 is TGTGCCAGCAGTAAACTAGCGGGGGGACCTACAGATACGCAGTATTTT. It codes for CASSKLAGGPTDTQYF.